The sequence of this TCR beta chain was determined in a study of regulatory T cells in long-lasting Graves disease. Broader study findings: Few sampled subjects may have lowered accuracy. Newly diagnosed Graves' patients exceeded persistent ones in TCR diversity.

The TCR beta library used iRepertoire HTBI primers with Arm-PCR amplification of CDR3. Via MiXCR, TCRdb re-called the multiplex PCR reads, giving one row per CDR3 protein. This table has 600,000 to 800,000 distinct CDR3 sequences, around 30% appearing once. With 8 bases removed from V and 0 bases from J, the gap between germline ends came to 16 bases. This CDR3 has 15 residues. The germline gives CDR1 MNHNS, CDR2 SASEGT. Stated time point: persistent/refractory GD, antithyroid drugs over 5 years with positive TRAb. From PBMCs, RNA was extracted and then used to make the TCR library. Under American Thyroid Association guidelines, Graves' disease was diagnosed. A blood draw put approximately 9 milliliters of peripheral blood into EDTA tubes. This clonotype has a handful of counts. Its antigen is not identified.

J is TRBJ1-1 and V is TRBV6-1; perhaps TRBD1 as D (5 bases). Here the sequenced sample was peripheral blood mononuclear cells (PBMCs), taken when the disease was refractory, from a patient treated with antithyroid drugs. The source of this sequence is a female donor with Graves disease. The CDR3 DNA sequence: TGTGCCAGCGGTCTGGGGGGGACCATGAACACTGAAGCTTTCTTT. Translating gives CASGLGGTMNTEAFF.